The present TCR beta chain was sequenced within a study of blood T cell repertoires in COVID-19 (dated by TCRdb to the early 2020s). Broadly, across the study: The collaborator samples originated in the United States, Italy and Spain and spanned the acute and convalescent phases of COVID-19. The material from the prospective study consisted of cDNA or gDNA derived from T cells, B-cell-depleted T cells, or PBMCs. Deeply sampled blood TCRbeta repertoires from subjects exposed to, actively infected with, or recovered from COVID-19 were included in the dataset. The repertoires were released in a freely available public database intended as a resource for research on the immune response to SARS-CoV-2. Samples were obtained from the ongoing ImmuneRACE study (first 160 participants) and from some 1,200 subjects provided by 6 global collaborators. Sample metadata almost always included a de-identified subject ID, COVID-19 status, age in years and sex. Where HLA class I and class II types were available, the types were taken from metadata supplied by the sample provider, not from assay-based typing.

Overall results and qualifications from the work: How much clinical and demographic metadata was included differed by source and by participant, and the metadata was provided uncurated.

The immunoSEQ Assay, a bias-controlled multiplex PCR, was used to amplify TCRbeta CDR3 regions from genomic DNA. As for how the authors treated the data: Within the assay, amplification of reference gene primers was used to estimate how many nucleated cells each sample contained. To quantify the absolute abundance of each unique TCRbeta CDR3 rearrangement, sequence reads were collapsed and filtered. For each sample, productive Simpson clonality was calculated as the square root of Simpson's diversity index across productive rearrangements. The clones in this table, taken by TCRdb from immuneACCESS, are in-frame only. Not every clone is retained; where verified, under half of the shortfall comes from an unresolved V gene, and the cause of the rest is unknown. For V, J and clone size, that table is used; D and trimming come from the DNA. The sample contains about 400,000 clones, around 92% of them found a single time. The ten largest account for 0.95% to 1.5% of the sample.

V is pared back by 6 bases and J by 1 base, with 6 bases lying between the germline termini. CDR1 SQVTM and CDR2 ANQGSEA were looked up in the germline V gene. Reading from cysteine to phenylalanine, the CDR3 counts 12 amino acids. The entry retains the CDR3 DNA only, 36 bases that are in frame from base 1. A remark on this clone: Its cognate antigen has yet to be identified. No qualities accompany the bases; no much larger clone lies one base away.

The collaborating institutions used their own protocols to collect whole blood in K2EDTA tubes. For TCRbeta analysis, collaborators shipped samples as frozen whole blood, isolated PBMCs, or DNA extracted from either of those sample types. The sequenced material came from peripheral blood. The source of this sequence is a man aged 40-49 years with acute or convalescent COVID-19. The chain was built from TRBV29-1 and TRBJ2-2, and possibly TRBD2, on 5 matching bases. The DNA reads TGCAGCGTGGACTGGAACACCGGGGAGCTGTTTTTT. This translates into CSVDWNTGELFF.